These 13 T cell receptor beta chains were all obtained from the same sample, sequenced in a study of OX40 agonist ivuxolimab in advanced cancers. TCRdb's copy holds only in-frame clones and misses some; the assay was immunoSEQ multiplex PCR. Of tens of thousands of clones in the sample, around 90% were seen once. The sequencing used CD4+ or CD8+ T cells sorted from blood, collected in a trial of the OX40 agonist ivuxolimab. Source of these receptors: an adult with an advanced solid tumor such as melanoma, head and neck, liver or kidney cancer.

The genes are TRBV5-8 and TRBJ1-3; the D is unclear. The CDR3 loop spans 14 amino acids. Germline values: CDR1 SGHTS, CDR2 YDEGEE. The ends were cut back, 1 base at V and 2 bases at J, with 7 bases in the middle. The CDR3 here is CASSLHGAGNTIYF. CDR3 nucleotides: TGTGCCAGCAGCTTGCATGGGGCTGGAAACACCATATATTTT.

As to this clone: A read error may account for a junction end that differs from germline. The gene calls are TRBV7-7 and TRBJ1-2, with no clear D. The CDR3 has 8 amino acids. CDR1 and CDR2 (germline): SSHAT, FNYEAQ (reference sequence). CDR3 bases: TGTGCTAGCAGCCCCCCCACCTTC. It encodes CASSPPTF.

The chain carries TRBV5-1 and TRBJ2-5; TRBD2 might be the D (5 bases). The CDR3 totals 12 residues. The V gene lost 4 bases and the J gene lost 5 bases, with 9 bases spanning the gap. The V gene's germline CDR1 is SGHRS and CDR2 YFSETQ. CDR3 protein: CASSPTRETQYF. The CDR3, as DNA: TGCGCCAGCAGCCCCACTAGGGAGACCCAGTACTTC.

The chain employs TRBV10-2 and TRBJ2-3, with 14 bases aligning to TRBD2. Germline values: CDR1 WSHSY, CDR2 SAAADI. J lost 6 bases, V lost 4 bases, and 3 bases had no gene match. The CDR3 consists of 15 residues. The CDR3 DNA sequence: TGCGCCAGCAGTGCAAGACTAGCGGGGGGGGATACGCAGTATTTT. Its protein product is CASSARLAGGDTQYF.

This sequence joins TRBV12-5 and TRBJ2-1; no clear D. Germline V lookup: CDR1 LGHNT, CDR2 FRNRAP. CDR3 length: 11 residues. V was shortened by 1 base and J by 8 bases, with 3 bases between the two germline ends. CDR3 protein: CASGLGYEQFF. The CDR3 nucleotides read TGTGCTAGTGGTTTGGGGTATGAGCAGTTCTTC.

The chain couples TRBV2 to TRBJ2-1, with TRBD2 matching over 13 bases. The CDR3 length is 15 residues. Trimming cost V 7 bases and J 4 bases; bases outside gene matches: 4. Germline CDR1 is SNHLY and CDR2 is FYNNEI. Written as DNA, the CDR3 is TGTGCCAGCATGACTAGCGGGGGGAGTTACAATGAGCAGTTCTTC. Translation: CASMTSGGSYNEQFF.

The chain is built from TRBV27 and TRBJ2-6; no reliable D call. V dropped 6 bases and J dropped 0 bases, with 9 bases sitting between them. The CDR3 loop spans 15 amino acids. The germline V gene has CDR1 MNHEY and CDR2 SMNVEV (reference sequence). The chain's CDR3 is CASSPRSSGANVLTF. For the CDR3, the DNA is TGTGCCAGCAGCCCTCGGTCCTCTGGGGCCAACGTCCTGACTTTC.

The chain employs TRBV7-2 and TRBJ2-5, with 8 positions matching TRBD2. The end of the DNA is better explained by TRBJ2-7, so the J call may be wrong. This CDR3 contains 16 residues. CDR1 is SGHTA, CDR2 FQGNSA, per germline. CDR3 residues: CASSLSPSGGTYEQYF. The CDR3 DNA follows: TGTGCCAGCAGCTTATCTCCCAGCGGGGGAACCTACGAGCAGTACTTC.

CDR3 amino acids: CAISEGTGRSHGYTF. Here the CDR3 DNA reads TGTGCCATCAGTGAAGGGACAGGGAGGTCGCATGGCTACACCTTC. The V and J genes are TRBV10-3 and TRBJ1-2; 9 bases fit TRBD1. This CDR3 spans 15 amino acids. V trimming: 3 bases; J trimming: 6 bases; junction bases outside the gene matches: 8. Germline values: CDR1 ENHRY, CDR2 SYGVKD.

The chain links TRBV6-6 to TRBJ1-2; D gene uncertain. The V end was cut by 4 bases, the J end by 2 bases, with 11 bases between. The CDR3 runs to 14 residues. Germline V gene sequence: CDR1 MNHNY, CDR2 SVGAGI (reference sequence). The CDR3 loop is CASSSSLGNYGYTF. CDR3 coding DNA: TGTGCCAGCAGTTCCTCCTTAGGGAACTATGGCTACACCTTC.

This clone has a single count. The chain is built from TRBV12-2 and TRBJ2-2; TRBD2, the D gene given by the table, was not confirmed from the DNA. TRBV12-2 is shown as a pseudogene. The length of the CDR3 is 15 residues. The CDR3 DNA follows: TGTGCAAGTCGCTTAAGGCCTAGCGGTCACCGGGGAGCTGTTTTT. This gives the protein CASRLRPSGHRGAVF.

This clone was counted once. The CDR3 is CASSLGQGGIPIYGYTF. The CDR3 bases are TGTGCCAGCAGCTTGGGACAGGGGGGAATCCCGATCTATGGCTACACCTTC. The chain links TRBV5-4 to TRBJ1-2, with 9 nucleotides matching TRBD1. This CDR3 has 17 residues. Unmatched junction bases numbered 10, after V lost 0 bases and J lost 4 bases. Germline CDR1 SGHNT, CDR2 YYREEE (reference sequence).

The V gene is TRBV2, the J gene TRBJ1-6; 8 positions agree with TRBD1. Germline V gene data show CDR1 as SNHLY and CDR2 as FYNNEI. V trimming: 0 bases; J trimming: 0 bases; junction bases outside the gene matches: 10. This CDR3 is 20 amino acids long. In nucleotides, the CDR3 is TGTGCCAGCAGTGAAGCGCGGGACAGGCCGGCGAGCTCCTATAATTCACCCCTCCACTTT. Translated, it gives CASSEARDRPASSYNSPLHF.